This entry is about one T cell receptor beta chain. Antigen specificity is unknown. There are 13 residues in the CDR3. The germline V gene encodes CDR1 MGHRA and CDR2 YSYEKL. The germline V and J ends were trimmed by 2 bases and 10 bases, with 14 bases remaining between them. The data derive from a study of T cells in localized non-small cell lung cancer. General study results and limits: Patients showing higher blood T cell density tended to see longer overall survival. Adjacent uninvolved lung had the highest clonality, suggesting focused antigen responses. Heterogeneity cannot be ruled out, as sequencing used one tumor region only.

Sequencing was performed with immunoSEQ multiplex PCR; in TCRdb, only in-frame clones are kept and a portion is missing. The sample has 7,500 to 10,000 clones; 90% are singletons. The rearrangement uses TRBV4-1 and TRBJ1-1, with D unclear. The sequenced sample was peripheral blood, obtained before any cancer treatment. The clonotype originates from a male donor older than 55 with stage III squamous cell lung carcinoma. The DNA for the CDR3 is TGCGCCAGCAGCCAAATGACGGCCGAGGGAGCTTTCTTT. It yields the protein CASSQMTAEGAFF.